The entry below describes one T cell receptor (beta chain). No antigen is known for it. This sample was included in a study of cytomegalovirus exposure and HLA in healthy donors. Looking at the study overall: One earlier analysis, a look at about 179 million T cells, found roughly 110 million unique TCR beta sequences. Whole-study findings and limits: By a later analysis, the bulk of CMV-associated TCR beta chains appeared HLA-restricted.

The CDR3 is made up of 15 amino acids. V was pared by 5 bases and J by 1 base, with 11 bases between. Per germline, CDR1 PRHDT and CDR2 FYEKMQ (reference sequence). This PCR relied on a set of 60 Vbeta primers and 13 Jbeta primers. The authors' processing: Later work found 80 million or so unique TCR beta chains, with 9 million to 13 million shared. The repertoire was sequenced with immunoSEQ multiplex PCR; TCRdb's copy has only in-frame clones and lacks some. That table gives V, J and clone size, and the DNA gave D and trimming. The table shows under 200,000 clones, with approximately 85% occurring only once.

The chain recombines TRBV13 with TRBJ2-2, with D possibly being TRBD2 (5 bases). The clonotype comes from a girl aged 2-15 years in good health and CMV-seropositive. Sequences were obtained from PBMCs. CDR3 loop: CASSPTSGNTGELFF. CDR3 DNA: TGTGCCAGCAGCCCTACAAGCGGGAACACCGGGGAGCTGTTTTTT.